This T cell receptor beta chain was found in a study of identifying expanded T cells in peripheral blood. Notes on the study in general: Differentially abundant clones: roughly 1.2 between replicates, approximately 15 at two to three weeks, 19 at four.

Points on this clone: The antigen remains undetermined.

V was shortened by 9 bases and J by 9 bases, with 12 bases between the two germline ends. The CDR3 contains 10 residues. Germline V gene lookup returns CDR1 MNHNS and CDR2 SASEGT. Data came from immunoSEQ multiplex PCR; TCRdb stores just in-frame clones and leaves some out. The repertoire holds around 130,000 clones, with about 88% as singletons. This chain links TRBV6-1 with TRBJ2-7; unclear D gene. The sequencing input was blood. The clonotype comes from a person aged 18-69 years in good health. CDR3 amino acids: CASNTPWQYF. The CDR3 DNA sequence: TGTGCCAGTAACACCCCTTGGCAGTACTTC.